The 7 T cell receptor beta chains presented below share a single source sample, sequenced in a study of PD-1 blockade in mismatch repair-deficient tumors. The method was immunoSEQ multiplex PCR; TCRdb's version includes in-frame clones alone and lacks a portion of them. The sample lists around 120,000 clones, 70% to 90% occurring once. The sample consisted of peripheral blood, taken 44 weeks after starting pembrolizumab. These receptors came from an adult with mismatch repair-deficient cancer.

This chain links TRBV7-6 with TRBJ2-5; 11 nucleotides match TRBD2. The ends lost 5 bases at V and 6 bases at J; junction bases unmatched: 8. The CDR3 runs to 15 residues. Germline CDR1 is SGHVS and CDR2 is FNYEAQ. CDR3 DNA: TGTGCCAGCAGCCTTACTAGCGGGAGAAGACAGACCCAGTACTTC. It is translated as CASSLTSGRRQTQYF.

The chain carries TRBV2 and TRBJ2-1, with 9 bases lining up with TRBD1. V trimming: 9 bases; J trimming: 10 bases; junction bases outside the gene matches: 4. CDR1 is SNHLY and CDR2 is FYNNEI in the germline V gene. The CDR3 consists of 11 residues. CDR3 DNA: TGTGCCAGACGACAGGGGGAAGAGCAGTTCTTC. Its translation: CARRQGEEQFF.

The CDR3 reads CASSQEAAGGPYEQYF. CDR3 coding DNA: TGCGCCAGCAGCCAAGAAGCGGCGGGAGGGCCCTACGAGCAGTACTTC. The J gene is TRBJ2-7, the V gene TRBV4-3, with 9 positions matching TRBD2. In germline, CDR1 is LGHNA, CDR2 YSLEER. The length of the CDR3 is 16 residues. The V and J ends lost 0 bases and 2 bases, in that order; junction bases with no gene match: 5.

The chain recombines TRBV27 with TRBJ2-1; TRBD2 aligns across 14 bases. With 8 bases clipped from V and 6 bases from J, the junction kept 0 bases outside the gene matches. Germline V gene lookup returns CDR1 MNHEY and CDR2 SMNVEV (reference sequence). CDR3 length: 13 amino acids. CDR3 residues: CASGTSGSNEQFF. DNA of the CDR3: TGTGCCAGCGGGACTAGCGGGAGCAATGAGCAGTTCTTC.

This chain joins TRBV2 and TRBJ2-5; 9 nucleotides line up with TRBD2. J gave up 1 base and V 8 bases, and 5 bases lay outside the gene matches. From germline, CDR1 is SNHLY and CDR2 FYNNEI. The CDR3 covers 14 residues. CDR3 loop: CASLAGRVQETQYF. The CDR3 coding sequence is TGTGCCAGCCTAGCGGGAAGGGTCCAAGAGACCCAGTACTTC.

The V and J genes are TRBV7-6 and TRBJ2-5, with 13 bases fitting TRBD2. CDR1 and CDR2 from the germline V gene are SGHVS and FNYEAQ. The CDR3 totals 17 residues. The trim removed 4 bases at V and 6 bases at J, leaving 11 bases unmatched. CDR3 residues: CASSSGLAGIREKTQYF. The DNA of the CDR3 is TGTGCCAGCAGCTCGGGACTAGCGGGGATTAGGGAGAAGACCCAGTACTTC.

This clone has a single count. The chain uses TRBV29-1 and TRBJ2-5; maybe TRBD2 (6 bases). Trimming pared 8 bases from V and 5 bases from J, leaving 15 bases between. The CDR3 covers 12 residues. The germline CDR1 and CDR2 sequences are SQVTM and ANQGSEA. CDR3 protein: CSINGGQETQYF. The DNA of the CDR3 is TGCAGCATTAACGGGGGTCAGGAGACCCAGTACTTC.